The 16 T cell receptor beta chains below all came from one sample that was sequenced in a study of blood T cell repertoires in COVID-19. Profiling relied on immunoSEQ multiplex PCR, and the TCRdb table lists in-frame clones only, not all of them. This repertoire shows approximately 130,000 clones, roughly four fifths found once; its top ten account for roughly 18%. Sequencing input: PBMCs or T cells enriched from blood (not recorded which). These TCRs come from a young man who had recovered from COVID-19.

As DNA, the CDR3 is TGTGCCAGTCGGGGGGTGGGTTTGTATATTAACACTGAAGCTTTCTTT. This translates into CASRGVGLYINTEAFF. The chain links TRBV19 to TRBJ1-1; D perhaps matches TRBD1 (5 bases). CDR3 length: 16 amino acids. Germline CDR1 and CDR2: LNHDA and SQIVND (reference sequence). V gave up 8 bases and J gave up 2 bases, with 21 bases separating them.

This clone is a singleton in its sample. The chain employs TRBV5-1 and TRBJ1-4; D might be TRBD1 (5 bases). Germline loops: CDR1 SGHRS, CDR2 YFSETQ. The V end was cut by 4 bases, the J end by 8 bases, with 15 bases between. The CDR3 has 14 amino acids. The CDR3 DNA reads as TGCGCCAGCAGCGCCTTGGGCCGGGGGGAAAAACTGTTTTTT. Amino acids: CASSALGRGEKLFF.

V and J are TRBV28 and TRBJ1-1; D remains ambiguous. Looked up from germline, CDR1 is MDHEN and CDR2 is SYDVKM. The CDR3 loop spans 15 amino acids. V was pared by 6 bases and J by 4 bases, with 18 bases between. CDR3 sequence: CASRDQDSKGTEAFF. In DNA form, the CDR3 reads TGTGCCAGCAGAGATCAGGACTCTAAGGGCACTGAAGCTTTCTTT.

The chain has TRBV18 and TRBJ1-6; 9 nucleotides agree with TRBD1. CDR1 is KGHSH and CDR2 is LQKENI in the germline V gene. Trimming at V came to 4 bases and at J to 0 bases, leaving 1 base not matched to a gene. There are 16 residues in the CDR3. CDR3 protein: CASSRDRDSYNSPLHF. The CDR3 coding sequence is TGTGCCAGCTCACGGGACAGGGACTCCTATAATTCACCCCTCCACTTT. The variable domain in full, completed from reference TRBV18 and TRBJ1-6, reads NAGVMQNPRHLVRRRGQEARLRCSPMKGHSHVYWYRQLPEEGLKFMVYLQKENIIDESGMPKERFSAEFPKEGPSILRIQQVVRGDSAAYFCASSRDRDSYNSPLHFGNGTRLTVT.

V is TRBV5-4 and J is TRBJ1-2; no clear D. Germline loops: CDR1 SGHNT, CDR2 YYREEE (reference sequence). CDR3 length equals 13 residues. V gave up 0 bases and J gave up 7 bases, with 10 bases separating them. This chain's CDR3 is CASSLGQVFGYTF. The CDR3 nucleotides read TGTGCCAGCAGCTTGGGGCAGGTATTTGGCTACACCTTC.

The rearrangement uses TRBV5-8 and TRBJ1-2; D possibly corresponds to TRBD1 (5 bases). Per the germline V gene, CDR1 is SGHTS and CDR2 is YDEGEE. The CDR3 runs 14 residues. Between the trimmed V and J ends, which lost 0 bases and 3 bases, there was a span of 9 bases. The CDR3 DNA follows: TGTGCCAGCAGCTTGGACAGGTTCTACTATGGCTACACCTTC. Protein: CASSLDRFYYGYTF.

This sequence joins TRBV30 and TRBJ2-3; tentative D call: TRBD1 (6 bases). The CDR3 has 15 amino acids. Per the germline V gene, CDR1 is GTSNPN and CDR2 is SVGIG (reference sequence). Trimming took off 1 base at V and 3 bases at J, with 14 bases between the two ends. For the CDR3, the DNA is TGTGCCTGGAGTGCCACGGGACATCCTACAGATACGCAGTATTTT. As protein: CAWSATGHPTDTQYF.

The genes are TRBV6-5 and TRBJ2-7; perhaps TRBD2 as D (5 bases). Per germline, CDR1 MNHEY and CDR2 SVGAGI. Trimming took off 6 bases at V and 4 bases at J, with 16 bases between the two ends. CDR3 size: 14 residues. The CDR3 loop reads CASRAIGGSYEQYV. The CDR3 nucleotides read TGTGCCAGCAGAGCGATTGGAGGAAGTTACGAGCAGTACGTC.

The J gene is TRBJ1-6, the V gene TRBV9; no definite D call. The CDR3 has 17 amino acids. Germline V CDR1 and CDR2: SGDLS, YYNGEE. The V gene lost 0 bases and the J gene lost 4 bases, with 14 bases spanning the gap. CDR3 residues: CASSVADFPAYNSPLHF. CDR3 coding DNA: TGTGCCAGCAGCGTAGCTGACTTTCCGGCTTATAATTCACCCCTCCACTTT.

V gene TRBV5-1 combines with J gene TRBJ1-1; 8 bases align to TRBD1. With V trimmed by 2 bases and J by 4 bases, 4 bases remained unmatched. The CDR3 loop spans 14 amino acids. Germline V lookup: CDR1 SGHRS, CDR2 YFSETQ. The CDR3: CASSFTTGGTEAFF. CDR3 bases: TGCGCCAGCAGCTTTACTACAGGGGGCACTGAAGCTTTCTTT.

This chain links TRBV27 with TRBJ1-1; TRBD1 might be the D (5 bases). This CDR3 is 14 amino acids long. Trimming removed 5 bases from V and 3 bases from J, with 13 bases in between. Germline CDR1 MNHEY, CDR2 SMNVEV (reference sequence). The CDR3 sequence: CASSPWTRDTEAFF. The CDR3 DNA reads TGTGCCAGCAGTCCCTGGACCAGGGACACTGAAGCTTTCTTT.

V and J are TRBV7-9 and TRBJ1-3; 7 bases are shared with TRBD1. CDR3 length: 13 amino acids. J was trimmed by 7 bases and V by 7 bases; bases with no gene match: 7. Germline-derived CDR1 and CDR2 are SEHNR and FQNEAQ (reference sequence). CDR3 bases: TGTGCCAGCAAACAGGGGAAAATGAACACCATATATTTT. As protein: CASKQGKMNTIYF. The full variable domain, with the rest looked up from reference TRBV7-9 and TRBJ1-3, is DTGVSQNPRHKITKRGQNVTFRCDPISEHNRLYWYRQTLGQGPEFLTYFQNEAQLEKSRLLSDRFSAERPKGSFSTLEIQRTEQGDSAMYLCASKQGKMNTIYFGEGSWLTVV.

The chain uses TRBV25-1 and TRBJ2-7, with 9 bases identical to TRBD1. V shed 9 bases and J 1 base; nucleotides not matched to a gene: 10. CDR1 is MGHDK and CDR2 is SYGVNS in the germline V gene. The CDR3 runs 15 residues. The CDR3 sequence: CARRRYRGLSYEQYV. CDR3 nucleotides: TGTGCCAGGAGACGTTACAGGGGGCTATCCTACGAGCAGTACGTC.

The CDR3: CASSVGQVSTYNEQFF. CDR3 DNA sequence: TGTGCCAGCAGCGTAGGCCAGGTCAGTACCTACAATGAGCAGTTCTTC. This sequence joins TRBV9 and TRBJ2-1, with D unclear. Germline V gene lookup returns CDR1 SGDLS and CDR2 YYNGEE. The CDR3 extends over 16 amino acids. Trimming removed 0 bases at V and 2 bases at J, with 12 bases between.

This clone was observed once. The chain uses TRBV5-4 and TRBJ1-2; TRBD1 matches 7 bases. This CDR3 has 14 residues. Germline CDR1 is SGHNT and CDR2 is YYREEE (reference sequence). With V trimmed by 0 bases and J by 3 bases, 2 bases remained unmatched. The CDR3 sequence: CASSLEQGDYGYTF. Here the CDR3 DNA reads TGTGCCAGCAGCTTGGAGCAGGGGGACTATGGCTACACCTTC.

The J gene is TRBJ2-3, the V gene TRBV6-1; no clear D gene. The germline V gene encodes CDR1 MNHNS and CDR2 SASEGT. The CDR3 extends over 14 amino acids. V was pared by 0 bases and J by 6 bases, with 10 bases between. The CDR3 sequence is CASSEALSLDTQYF. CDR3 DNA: TGTGCCAGCAGTGAAGCTCTATCCCTGGATACGCAGTATTTT.